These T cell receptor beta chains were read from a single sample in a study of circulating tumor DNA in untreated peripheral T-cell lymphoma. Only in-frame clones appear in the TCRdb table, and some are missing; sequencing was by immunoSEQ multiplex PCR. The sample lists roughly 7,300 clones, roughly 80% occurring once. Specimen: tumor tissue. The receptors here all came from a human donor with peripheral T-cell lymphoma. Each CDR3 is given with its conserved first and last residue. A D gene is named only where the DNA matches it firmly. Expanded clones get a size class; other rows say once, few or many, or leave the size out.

CDR3 protein: CANLGQGTTGELFF
CDR3 DNA: TGTGCCAACCTCGGACAGGGCACTACCGGGGAGCTGTTTTTT
clone size: .
V gene: TRBV28
J gene: TRBJ2-2
D gene: TRBD1
CDR3 length: 14

CDR3 protein: CASSFSGQGANEQFF
CDR3 DNA: TGCGCCAGCAGCTTTTCGGGACAGGGGGCGAATGAGCAGTTCTTC
clone size: .
V gene: TRBV5-1
J gene: TRBJ2-1
D gene: TRBD1
CDR3 length: 15

CDR3 protein: CSVEGTNTDTQYF
CDR3 DNA: TGCAGCGTTGAGGGGACTAACACAGATACGCAGTATTTT
clone size: .
V gene: TRBV29-1
J gene: TRBJ2-3
D gene: TRBD2
CDR3 length: 13

CDR3 protein: CASSPFGDGSTEAFF
CDR3 DNA: TGCGCCAGCAGCCCTTTTGGGGACGGGAGCACTGAAGCTTTCTTT
clone size: .
V gene: TRBV5-1
J gene: TRBJ1-1
D gene: .
CDR3 length: 15

CDR3 protein: CASSYQLAGGENEQFF
CDR3 DNA: TGTGCCAGCTCATACCAACTAGCTGGTGGGGAAAATGAGCAGTTCTTC
clone size: .
V gene: TRBV18
J gene: TRBJ2-1
D gene: .
CDR3 length: 16

CDR3 protein: CASSRTGTLETQYF
CDR3 DNA: TGTGCCAGCAGCAGGACAGGGACCTTGGAGACCCAGTACTTC
clone size: .
V gene: TRBV28
J gene: TRBJ2-5
D gene: TRBD1
CDR3 length: 14

CDR3 protein: CATSRGLAGDNEQFF
CDR3 DNA: TGTGCCACCAGCAGGGGACTAGCGGGAGATAATGAGCAGTTCTTC
clone size: .
V gene: TRBV15
J gene: TRBJ2-1
D gene: TRBD2
CDR3 length: 15

CDR3 protein: CASSSALLAGAQVEQFF
CDR3 DNA: TGTGCCAGCAGCTCCGCCCTACTCGCGGGGGCCCAGGTTGAGCAGTTCTTC
clone size: .
V gene: TRBV7-7
J gene: TRBJ2-1
D gene: .
CDR3 length: 17

CDR3 protein: CASSASGTGPEKLFF
CDR3 DNA: TGTGCCAGTAGTGCGTCCGGGACAGGCCCTGAAAAACTGTTTTTT
clone size: few
V gene: TRBV19
J gene: TRBJ1-4
D gene: TRBD1
CDR3 length: 15

CDR3 protein: CATSRDDKGLYDIQYF
CDR3 DNA: TGTGCCACCAGCAGAGATGACAAGGGGCTTTATGACATTCAGTACTTC
clone size: .
V gene: TRBV15
J gene: TRBJ2-4
D gene: .
CDR3 length: 16

CDR3 protein: CASSEFNFHSQYF
CDR3 DNA: TGTGCCAGCAGTGAATTTAACTTTCATTCGCAGTATTTT
clone size: .
V gene: TRBV25-1
J gene: TRBJ2-3
D gene: .
CDR3 length: 13

CDR3 protein: CASSLTRQGARNTIYF
CDR3 DNA: TGTGCCAGCTCACTGACCAGACAGGGGGCACGAAACACCATATATTTT
clone size: .
V gene: TRBV18
J gene: TRBJ1-3
D gene: TRBD1
CDR3 length: 16

CDR3 protein: CASSLAGGPYEQYF
CDR3 DNA: TGCGCCAGCAGCCTAGCGGGAGGGCCCTACGAGCAGTACTTC
clone size: .
V gene: TRBV5-1
J gene: TRBJ2-7
D gene: TRBD2
CDR3 length: 14

CDR3 protein: CASRSTSGITGELFF
CDR3 DNA: TGTGCCAGCAGGTCGACTAGCGGGATCACCGGGGAGCTGTTTTTT
clone size: .
V gene: TRBV6-8
J gene: TRBJ2-2
D gene: TRBD2
CDR3 length: 15

CDR3 protein: CASSTADALAGSNTGELFF
CDR3 DNA: TGTGCCAGTAGTACCGCCGACGCCTTAGCGGGGAGCAACACCGGGGAGCTGTTTTTT
clone size: medium-sized
V gene: TRBV19
J gene: TRBJ2-2
D gene: TRBD2
CDR3 length: 19

CDR3 protein: CSVEGGTFSYEQYF
CDR3 DNA: TGCAGCGTTGAAGGGGGGACATTTTCCTACGAGCAGTACTTC
clone size: .
V gene: TRBV29-1
J gene: TRBJ2-7
D gene: .
CDR3 length: 14

CDR3 protein: CASRAFSTDTQYF
CDR3 DNA: TGTGCCAGCAGGGCGTTTTCCACAGATACGCAGTATTTT
clone size: few
V gene: TRBV7-2
J gene: TRBJ2-3
D gene: .
CDR3 length: 13

CDR3 protein: CASSPGTSGYNEQFF
CDR3 DNA: TGTGCCAGCAGCCCTGGGACTAGCGGGTACAATGAGCAGTTCTTC
clone size: .
V gene: TRBV11-1
J gene: TRBJ2-1
D gene: TRBD2
CDR3 length: 15

CDR3 protein: CASRDPPAGELFF
CDR3 DNA: TGCGCCAGCAGGGATCCCCCTGCCGGGGAGCTGTTTTTT
clone size: .
V gene: TRBV10-2
J gene: TRBJ2-2
D gene: .
CDR3 length: 13

CDR3 protein: CASSPLPPGRYQETQYF
CDR3 DNA: TGCGCCAGCAGTCCCCTACCGCCAGGTAGGTACCAAGAGACCCAGTACTTC
clone size: .
V gene: TRBV23-1
J gene: TRBJ2-5
D gene: .
CDR3 length: 17

CDR3 protein: CASSLGQAPTEAFF
CDR3 DNA: TGTGCCAGCAGCTTAGGACAGGCCCCCACTGAAGCTTTCTTT
clone size: few
V gene: TRBV11-3
J gene: TRBJ1-1
D gene: .
CDR3 length: 14

CDR3 protein: CANNRGRETQYF
CDR3 DNA: TGTGCCAACAACAGGGGGCGAGAGACCCAGTACTTC
clone size: .
V gene: TRBV19
J gene: TRBJ2-5
D gene: TRBD1
CDR3 length: 12

CDR3 protein: CASSIRGTHEQFF
CDR3 DNA: TGTGCCAGTAGTATAAGGGGGACGCACGAGCAGTTCTTC
clone size: few
V gene: TRBV19
J gene: TRBJ2-1
D gene: .
CDR3 length: 13

CDR3 protein: CASSLKSGTYEQYF
CDR3 DNA: TGCGCCAGCAGCTTAAAAAGCGGGACCTACGAGCAGTACTTC
clone size: .
V gene: TRBV5-1
J gene: TRBJ2-7
D gene: TRBD2
CDR3 length: 14

CDR3 protein: CASRTGVYSNQPQHF
CDR3 DNA: TGTGCCAGTAGGACAGGGGTTTATAGCAATCAGCCCCAGCATTTT
clone size: large
V gene: TRBV19
J gene: TRBJ1-5
D gene: TRBD1
CDR3 length: 15

CDR3 protein: CASRPSTDTQYF
CDR3 DNA: TGTGCCAGCAGACCCAGCACAGATACGCAGTATTTT
clone size: .
V gene: TRBV28
J gene: TRBJ2-3
D gene: .
CDR3 length: 12

CDR3 protein: CASSTTLTGTGGTGELFF
CDR3 DNA: TGTGCCAGTAGTACCACCTTAACCGGGACAGGGGGCACCGGGGAGCTGTTTTTT
clone size: once
V gene: TRBV19
J gene: TRBJ2-2
D gene: TRBD1
CDR3 length: 18

CDR3 protein: CASSFWTGRNTIYF
CDR3 DNA: TGTGCCAGCAGCTTTTGGACAGGGAGAAACACCATATATTTT
clone size: .
V gene: TRBV28
J gene: TRBJ1-3
D gene: TRBD1
CDR3 length: 14

CDR3 protein: CASSNLGTGLGANVLTF
CDR3 DNA: TGTGCCAGTAGCAATTTAGGGACAGGGTTAGGGGCCAACGTCCTGACTTTC
clone size: .
V gene: TRBV19
J gene: TRBJ2-6
D gene: TRBD1
CDR3 length: 17

CDR3 protein: CASSYRQGPYEQYF
CDR3 DNA: TGTGCCAGCAGTTACCGACAGGGGCCCTACGAGCAGTACTTC
clone size: .
V gene: TRBV6-8
J gene: TRBJ2-7
D gene: TRBD1
CDR3 length: 14